This TCR beta chain stems from a study of PD-1 blockade in classical Hodgkin lymphoma. Study-wide points: Before treatment, complete responders showed about the same diversity as newly diagnosed patients. Reported findings placed baseline TCR diversity lower in newly diagnosed patients (compared with healthy donors).

The table came from immunoSEQ multiplex PCR; TCRdb's copy has only in-frame clones and leaves some out. This sample has 14,000 to 15,000 clones, with approximately 58% found just once. Concerning this clone itself: The antigen is undetermined.

There was relapse after autologous stem cell transplantation in every patient, and there was variation in brentuximab vedotin exposure. CDR1 is SGHKS, CDR2 YYEKEE, per germline (reference sequence). CDR3 length: 15 residues. J lost 8 bases, V lost 4 bases, and 5 bases had no gene match. The chain recombines TRBV5-5 with TRBJ1-6; the match to TRBD1 covers 11 bases. The sequence was obtained from a human donor with classical Hodgkin lymphoma. The sample in question was peripheral blood mononuclear cells (PBMCs), obtained at baseline. The CDR3 bases are TGTGCCAGCAGCCCCGGACAGGGGGCTGATTCACCCCTCCACTTT. This codes for CASSPGQGADSPLHF.